Included here is one T cell receptor beta chain sequence, with context. Data came from immunoSEQ multiplex PCR; TCRdb stores just in-frame clones and leaves some out. Of about 130,000 clones in the sample, more than 90% were seen once. Deletions cut 10 bases from V and 4 bases from J, with 19 bases between. The CDR3 has 15 amino acids. CDR1 SNHLY and CDR2 FYNNEI come from the germline V gene. These data originate in a study of control samples from healthy donors and cancer patients. Sequencing was performed on blood. The genes are TRBV2 and TRBJ2-2; TRBD1 is a possible D gene (6 bases). The source of this sequence is a young man in good health. CDR3 sequence: CANQAGALGTGELFF. As DNA, the CDR3 is TGTGCCAATCAGGCAGGGGCGTTAGGCACCGGGGAGCTGTTTTTT.